Listed here are 28 T cell receptor beta chains from one sample, sequenced in a study of blood T cell repertoires in COVID-19. Clones were read by immunoSEQ multiplex PCR, and TCRdb kept only the in-frame ones, dropping some. This table has about 150,000 clones, approximately 83% appearing once. Sequenced input: peripheral blood. The receptors were sampled from a woman aged 55-70 years with acute or convalescent COVID-19.

CDR3 bases: TGTGCCAGCAGCCTTCAGGGTAAAAGGTACAATGAGCAGTTCTTC. Residues: CASSLQGKRYNEQFF. The chain uses TRBV5-6 and TRBJ2-1; D may be TRBD1 (5 bases). The CDR3 sequence is 15 residues long. With 4 bases removed from V and 4 bases from J, the gap between germline ends came to 15 bases. CDR1 is SGHDT, CDR2 YYEEEE, per germline.

V gene TRBV2 combines with J gene TRBJ1-3; TRBD1 agrees at 9 bases. CDR1 SNHLY and CDR2 FYNNEI come from the germline V gene. The CDR3 length is 16 residues. J gave up 0 bases and V 5 bases, and 5 bases lay outside the gene matches. CDR3 loop: CASSLQGAYSGNTIYF. CDR3 in DNA: TGTGCCAGCAGTCTACAGGGGGCCTACTCTGGAAACACCATATATTTT.

The V call is TRBV6-6, the J call TRBJ1-2, with 7 bases aligning to TRBD1. The CDR3 has 13 residues. With 5 bases clipped from V and 8 bases from J, the junction kept 8 bases outside the gene matches. In germline, CDR1 is MNHNY, CDR2 SVGAGI (reference sequence). CDR3 nucleotides: TGTGCCAGCAGTCTTATACAGGGGTTAGGCTACACCTTC. Residues: CASSLIQGLGYTF.

The genes are TRBV5-4 and TRBJ2-1; 9 bases align to TRBD2. The germline V gene has CDR1 SGHNT and CDR2 YYREEE (reference sequence). CDR3 length equals 16 residues. V was clipped by 0 bases and J by 4 bases; unmatched bases: 5. CDR3 nucleotide sequence: TGTGCCAGCAGCTTGGCTAGCGGGACGTTATACAATGAGCAGTTCTTC. Amino acid sequence: CASSLASGTLYNEQFF. Full variable domain (remainder filled in from reference TRBV5-4 and TRBJ2-1): ETGVTQSPTHLIKTRGQQVTLRCSSQSGHNTVSWYQQALGQGPQFIFQYYREEENGRGNFPPRFSGLQFPNYSSELNVNALELDDSALYLCASSLASGTLYNEQFFGPGTRLTVL.

V is TRBV5-4 and J is TRBJ1-2; TRBD1 aligns across 8 bases. This CDR3 spans 15 amino acids. Trimming at V came to 3 bases and at J to 3 bases, leaving 7 bases not matched to a gene. Germline V gene sequence: CDR1 SGHNT, CDR2 YYREEE (reference sequence). The CDR3 bases are TGTGCCAGCAGCTCACCCGGACAGGGAGACTATGGCTACACCTTC. Translated: CASSSPGQGDYGYTF. Drawing the rest from reference TRBV5-4 and TRBJ1-2, the complete variable domain is ETGVTQSPTHLIKTRGQQVTLRCSSQSGHNTVSWYQQALGQGPQFIFQYYREEENGRGNFPPRFSGLQFPNYSSELNVNALELDDSALYLCASSSPGQGDYGYTFGSGTRLTVV.

This clone was observed at least ten times. This sequence joins TRBV20-1 and TRBJ2-7; TRBD2 might be the D (5 bases). Germline V gene sequence: CDR1 DFQATT, CDR2 SNEGSKA (reference sequence). This CDR3 has 11 residues. Trimming took off 2 bases at V and 8 bases at J, with 10 bases between the two ends. The CDR3: CSARLTRKQYF. In nucleotides, the CDR3 is TGCAGTGCTAGACTTACTAGGAAGCAGTACTTC.

V and J are TRBV29-1 and TRBJ1-4; D perhaps matches TRBD1 (5 bases). V gave up 4 bases and J gave up 4 bases, with 10 bases separating them. The CDR3 totals 13 residues. Germline CDR1 SQVTM, CDR2 ANQGSEA. CDR3 in DNA: TGCAGCGTTGCCGACAGCCTTAATGAAAAACTGTTTTTT. Protein sequence: CSVADSLNEKLFF.

The chain is built from TRBV27 and TRBJ2-4; D might be TRBD1 (6 bases). The CDR3 sequence is 16 residues long. The V gene's germline CDR1 is MNHEY and CDR2 SMNVEV (reference sequence). The germline V and J ends were trimmed by 5 bases and 0 bases, with 14 bases remaining between them. CDR3 sequence: CASSEITGLAKNIQYF. In DNA form, the CDR3 reads TGTGCCAGCAGTGAGATAACAGGGCTAGCCAAAAACATTCAGTACTTC.

This clone showed up just a few times. The gene calls are TRBV29-1 and TRBJ1-5; D is uncertain. The CDR3 extends over 12 amino acids. The V gene lost 0 bases and the J gene lost 6 bases, with 6 bases spanning the gap. CDR1 SQVTM and CDR2 ANQGSEA come from the germline V gene. The CDR3 nucleotides are TGCAGCGTTGAAGATTCGGGTCAGCCCCAGCATTTT. Protein product: CSVEDSGQPQHF. Variable domain in full (rest from reference TRBV29-1 and TRBJ1-5): SAVISQKPSRDICQRGTSLTIQCQVDSQVTMMFWYRQQPGQSLTLIATANQGSEATYESGFVIDKFPISRPNLTFSTLTVSNMSPEDSSIYLCSVEDSGQPQHFGDGTRLSIL.

The chain is built from TRBV19 and TRBJ2-2, with a weak D call TRBD2 (6 bases). V was shortened by 4 bases and J by 4 bases, with 10 bases between the two germline ends. Germline V CDR1 and CDR2: LNHDA, SQIVND (reference sequence). CDR3 size: 14 residues. The CDR3, as DNA: TGTGCCAGTAGTAGCTCCGGGGGCACCGGGGAGCTGTTTTTT. Its protein is CASSSSGGTGELFF.

The rearrangement links TRBV11-2 to TRBJ2-2, with D possibly matching TRBD2 (6 bases). The germline gives CDR1 SGHAT, CDR2 FQNNGV. Trimming removed 5 bases at V and 7 bases at J, with 17 bases between. The length of the CDR3 is 15 residues. This CDR3 reads CASSLWSGDHGELFF. CDR3 DNA: TGTGCCAGCAGCCTGTGGTCGGGGGATCACGGGGAGCTGTTTTTT.

The chain joins TRBV18 to TRBJ2-1, with 14 bases aligning to TRBD2. The V and J ends lost 5 bases and 6 bases, in that order; junction bases with no gene match: 3. In germline, CDR1 is KGHSH, CDR2 LQKENI. The length of the CDR3 is 15 residues. The CDR3 DNA follows: TGTGCCAGCTCAACGGGACTAGCGGGGGTCAATGAGCAGTTCTTC. It is translated as CASSTGLAGVNEQFF.

In this sample, this clone turned up a few times. The CDR3 DNA is TGTGCCAGCAGCCGAGACACCCAGGCCACTGAAGCTTTCTTT. Encoded protein: CASSRDTQATEAFF. The chain carries TRBV3-1 (or the pseudogene TRBV3-2) and TRBJ1-1; D unresolved. This CDR3 is built from 14 residues. V was cut by 4 bases and J by 4 bases, with 13 bases left in between. The V gene's germline CDR1 is LGHDT and CDR2 YNNKEL (reference sequence).

The chain combines TRBV5-1 with TRBJ1-1; tentative D call: TRBD1 (5 bases). The CDR3 is 15 amino acids. V was clipped by 4 bases and J by 5 bases, with 18 bases between them. The germline gives CDR1 SGHRS, CDR2 YFSETQ. The CDR3 region is CASSIGIGVWTEAFF. The CDR3 bases are TGCGCCAGCAGCATAGGGATAGGGGTTTGGACTGAAGCTTTCTTT.

This clone was observed once. The gene calls are TRBV11-2 and TRBJ1-4, with 7 bases identical to TRBD1. In germline, CDR1 is SGHAT, CDR2 FQNNGV. The CDR3 has 14 amino acids. After removal of 4 bases from V and 10 bases from J, the junction contained 9 bases not matched to a gene. CDR3 in DNA: TGTGCCAGCAGCTCGGACAGGCCCCCCGGAAAACTGTTTTTT. Amino acids: CASSSDRPPGKLFF.

This chain links TRBV5-1 with TRBJ2-5; 14 positions match TRBD2. Losses at the gene ends were 0 bases for V and 4 bases for J; bases not matched to a gene: 2. Germline assignment: CDR1 SGHRS and CDR2 YFSETQ. CDR3 length: 16 amino acids. The CDR3 is CASSLDGTSGGETQYF. The CDR3 DNA reads TGCGCCAGCAGCTTGGACGGGACTAGCGGGGGAGAGACCCAGTACTTC.

The chain is built from TRBV6-5 and TRBJ1-2; the D gene is possibly TRBD1 (5 bases). The V end was cut by 11 bases, the J end by 4 bases, with 17 bases between. Germline CDR1 MNHEY, CDR2 SVGAGI. CDR3 size: 13 residues. The CDR3, as DNA: TGTGCCTTCAGCGGGGGGGTTCGCTATGGCTACACCTTC. This encodes CAFSGGVRYGYTF.

V usage is TRBV6-5 and J usage is TRBJ1-2; D unclear. Trimming shortened V by 4 bases and J by 2 bases, and 8 bases separated the two germline ends. The CDR3 spans 13 residues. The germline gives CDR1 MNHEY, CDR2 SVGAGI. The CDR3 sequence is CASSFRGNYGYTF. Written as DNA, the CDR3 is TGTGCCAGCAGTTTTCGCGGAAACTATGGCTACACCTTC.

CDR3 region: CASSFDTQQFF. The CDR3 bases are TGTGCCAGCAGTTTCGACACTCAGCAGTTCTTC. This chain connects TRBV6-2 or TRBV6-3 to TRBJ2-1; D call uncertain. Germline V CDR1 and CDR2: MNHEY, SVGEGT. The CDR3 has 11 residues. Trimming pared 4 bases from V and 11 bases from J, leaving 9 bases between.

This chain connects TRBV18 to TRBJ1-2; 9 bases are shared with TRBD1. The CDR3 totals 14 residues. With V trimmed by 2 bases and J by 8 bases, 6 bases remained unmatched. Looked up from germline, CDR1 is KGHSH and CDR2 is LQKENI. DNA for the CDR3: TGTGCCAGCTCACCAAAACAGGGGGCCGACGGCTACACCTTC. Its translation is CASSPKQGADGYTF. Supplemented by reference TRBV18 and TRBJ1-2, the full variable domain reads NAGVMQNPRHLVRRRGQEARLRCSPMKGHSHVYWYRQLPEEGLKFMVYLQKENIIDESGMPKERFSAEFPKEGPSILRIQQVVRGDSAAYFCASSPKQGADGYTFGSGTRLTVV.

This rearrangement joins TRBV6-5 to TRBJ1-5; D possibly corresponds to TRBD1 (5 bases). Trimming stripped 6 bases from V and 4 bases from J, with 10 bases between. Germline V gene sequence: CDR1 MNHEY, CDR2 SVGAGI. The CDR3 sequence is 13 residues long. For the CDR3, the DNA is TGTGCCAGCAGCGGGACTCAGAATCAGCCCCAGCATTTT. It encodes CASSGTQNQPQHF.

This sequence joins TRBV4-2 and TRBJ2-1; perhaps TRBD1 as D (6 bases). Per the germline V gene, CDR1 is LGHNA and CDR2 is YNFKEQ. Trimming removed 2 bases from V and 0 bases from J, with 11 bases in between. The CDR3 spans 16 residues. The CDR3, as DNA: TGTGCCAGCAGCCAAATAGGGGGATTCTCCTACAATGAGCAGTTCTTC. Translation gives CASSQIGGFSYNEQFF.

V is TRBV27 and J is TRBJ1-2; D is perhaps TRBD1 (6 bases). Deletions cut 5 bases from V and 7 bases from J, with 11 bases between. Germline lookup yields CDR1 MNHEY and CDR2 SMNVEV (reference sequence). CDR3 length equals 12 residues. The CDR3 loop is CASSTTGFGYTF. The CDR3 nucleotides read TGTGCCAGCAGTACAACAGGGTTTGGCTACACCTTC.

This clone was seen more than once but under ten times. The gene calls are TRBV5-1 and TRBJ1-1; TRBD1 might be the D (5 bases). Germline CDR1 and CDR2: SGHRS and YFSETQ. The CDR3 totals 14 residues. The ends were cut back, 0 bases at V and 3 bases at J, with 9 bases in the middle. The CDR3 region has the DNA TGCGCCAGCAGCTTGGGTGCAGGGTACACTGAAGCTTTCTTT. Its protein is CASSLGAGYTEAFF.

The J gene is TRBJ2-1, the V gene TRBV5-1, with 9 bases matching TRBD1. CDR1 and CDR2 from the germline V gene are SGHRS and YFSETQ. CDR3 length: 15 amino acids. V gave up 3 bases and J gave up 6 bases; unmatched junction bases: 7. This CDR3 is CASSSPGTGSNEQFF. The CDR3 DNA reads as TGCGCCAGCAGCTCCCCCGGGACAGGGTCCAATGAGCAGTTCTTC.

This clone appeared once. J is TRBJ1-2 and V is TRBV2; 10 nucleotides align to TRBD1. The germline V gene encodes CDR1 SNHLY and CDR2 FYNNEI. The V and J ends lost 8 bases and 7 bases, in that order; junction bases with no gene match: 10. CDR3 length equals 14 residues. The CDR3 DNA is TGTGCCAGCCGAATAGAGTGGACAGGGGGTGGCTACACCTTC. Translated, it gives CASRIEWTGGGYTF.

This clone appeared a single time. This chain connects TRBV24-1 to TRBJ1-3; D call uncertain. The CDR3 consists of 13 residues. Trimming removed 7 bases at V and 4 bases at J, with 10 bases between. Germline CDR1 reads KGHDR; CDR2 reads SFDVKD. The CDR3 bases are TGTGCCACCAGCGCCTCGGGGGGAAACACCATATATTTT. This translates into CATSASGGNTIYF.

This clone was picked up a small number of times. V is TRBV9 and J is TRBJ1-6; 8 bases fit TRBD1. Germline trimming cut 3 bases from V and 0 bases from J; bases unmatched to any gene: 14. The germline CDR1 and CDR2 sequences are SGDLS and YYNGEE. There are 20 residues in the CDR3. CDR3 in amino acids: CASSATGGFSPSSYNSPLHF. Written as DNA, the CDR3 is TGTGCCAGCAGCGCTACAGGGGGGTTCTCTCCTAGCTCCTATAATTCACCCCTCCACTTT. The whole variable domain, remainder taken from reference TRBV9 and TRBJ1-6, is DSGVTQTPKHLITATGQRVTLRCSPRSGDLSVYWYQQSLDQGLQFLIQYYNGEERAKGNILERFSAQQFPDLHSELNLSSLELGDSALYFCASSATGGFSPSSYNSPLHFGNGTRLTVT.